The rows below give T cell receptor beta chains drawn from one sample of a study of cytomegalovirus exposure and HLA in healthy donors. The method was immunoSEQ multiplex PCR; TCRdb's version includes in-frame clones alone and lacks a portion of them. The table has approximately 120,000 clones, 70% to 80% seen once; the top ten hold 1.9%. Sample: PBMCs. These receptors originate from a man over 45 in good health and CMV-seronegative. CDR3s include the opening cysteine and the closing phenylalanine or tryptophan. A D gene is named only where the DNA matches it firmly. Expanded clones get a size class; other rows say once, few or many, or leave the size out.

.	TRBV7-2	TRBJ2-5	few	CASSPLTGEQETQYF	TGTGCCAGCAGCCCATTAACGGGAGAGCAAGAGACCCAGTACTTC
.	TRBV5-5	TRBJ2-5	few	CASSSAGVGETQYF	TGTGCCAGCAGCTCAGCGGGTGTGGGAGAAACCCAGTACTTC
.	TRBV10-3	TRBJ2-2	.	CAISGWQGDTGELFF	TGTGCCATCAGTGGGTGGCAGGGTGACACCGGGGAGCTGTTTTTT
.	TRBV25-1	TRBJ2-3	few	CASSPLGTPSTDTQYF	TGTGCCAGCAGTCCTCTCGGGACTCCTAGCACAGATACGCAGTATTTT
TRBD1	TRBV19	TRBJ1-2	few	CASTTTGEEDGYTF	TGTGCCAGTACTACGACAGGGGAAGAGGATGGCTACACCTTC
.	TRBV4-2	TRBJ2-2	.	CASSQGRGAETGELFF	TGTGCCAGCAGCCAAGGACGGGGGGCCGAGACCGGGGAGCTGTTTTTT
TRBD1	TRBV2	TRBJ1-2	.	CASSGSNRGGYTF	TGTGCCAGCAGTGGATCAAACAGGGGTGGCTACACCTTC
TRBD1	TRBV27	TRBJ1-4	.	CASSFGRGAEKLFF	TGTGCCAGCAGTTTTGGCAGGGGGGCTGAAAAACTGTTTTTT
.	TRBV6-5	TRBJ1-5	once	CASSYGFASNQPQHF	TGTGCCAGCAGTTACGGCTTTGCCTCCAATCAGCCCCAGCATTTT
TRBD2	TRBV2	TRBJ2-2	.	CASGLAGGGTGELFF	TGTGCCAGCGGCCTGGCGGGGGGAGGGACCGGGGAGCTGTTTTTT
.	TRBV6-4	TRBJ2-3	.	CASSPDTDHTDTQYF	TGTGCCAGCAGTCCGGACACGGATCACACAGATACGCAGTATTTT
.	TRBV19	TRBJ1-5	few	CASSIGGYSNQPQHF	TGTGCCAGTAGTATCGGCGGGTATAGCAATCAGCCCCAGCATTTT
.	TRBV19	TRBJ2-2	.	CASSIGMPAGELFF	TGTGCCAGTAGTATTGGCATGCCAGCCGGGGAGCTGTTTTTT
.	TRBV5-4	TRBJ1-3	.	CASSQTGTGNTIYF	TGTGCCAGCAGCCAGACCGGGACAGGAAACACCATATATTTT
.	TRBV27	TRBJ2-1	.	CASSLRPGNEQFF	TGTGCCAGCAGTTTAAGGCCAGGGAATGAGCAGTTCTTC
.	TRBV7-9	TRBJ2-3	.	CASSLGRTSTDTQYF	TGTGCCAGCAGCTTAGGGAGGACTAGCACAGATACGCAGTATTTT
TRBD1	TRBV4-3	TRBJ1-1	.	CASSQDDREAFF	TGCGCCAGCAGCCAAGACGACAGGGAGGCTTTCTTT
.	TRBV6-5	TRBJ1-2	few	CASGPRGYDGYTF	TGTGCCAGCGGACCAAGGGGTTATGATGGCTACACCTTC
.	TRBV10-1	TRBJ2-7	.	CASEGWSIYEQYF	TGCGCCAGCGAGGGATGGTCGATCTACGAGCAGTACTTC
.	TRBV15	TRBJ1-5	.	CATSRDREVQPQHF	TGTGCCACCAGCAGAGATCGAGAAGTTCAGCCCCAGCATTTT
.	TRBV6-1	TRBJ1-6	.	CASSALGGADSPLHF	TGTGCCAGCAGTGCCCTAGGAGGGGCCGATTCACCCCTCCACTTT
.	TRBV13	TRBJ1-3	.	CASSLGLRGNTIYF	TGTGCCAGCAGCTTAGGCCTACGGGGAAACACCATATATTTT
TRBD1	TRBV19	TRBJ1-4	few	CASSTQGEGEKLFF	TGTGCCAGTAGCACACAGGGGGAAGGTGAAAAACTGTTTTTT
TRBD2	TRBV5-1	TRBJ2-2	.	CASSLRPASGVIRNTGELFF	TGCGCCAGCAGCTTGCGGCCTGCTAGCGGGGTTATCCGGAACACCGGGGAGCTGTTTTTT
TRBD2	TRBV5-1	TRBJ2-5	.	CASELGPSGEGETQYF	TGCGCCAGCGAGCTTGGACCTAGCGGCGAGGGAGAGACCCAGTACTTC